One sample yielded the 30 T cell receptor beta chains listed below, sequenced in a study of blood T cell repertoires in COVID-19. Repertoires were generated with immunoSEQ multiplex PCR, while TCRdb's copy carries only in-frame clones and drops some. The table includes 120,000 to 150,000 clones, 89% detected once. The sequenced sample was peripheral blood. Receptor source: a human donor in a cohort sampled during active COVID-19.

This chain joins TRBV10-1 and TRBJ1-5; 8 bases agree with TRBD1. CDR3 length: 14 amino acids. The V gene end was trimmed by 2 bases and the J gene end by 5 bases; junction bases not matched to a gene: 2. The germline V gene encodes CDR1 WNHNN and CDR2 SYGVQD (reference sequence). The CDR3, as DNA: TGCGCCAGCAGTGAGGCAGGGGGCGATCAGCCCCAGCATTTT. Protein product: CASSEAGGDQPQHF.

The chain is built from TRBV5-4 and TRBJ1-2; D might be TRBD1 (6 bases). V was trimmed by 1 base and J by 0 bases, leaving 10 bases between them. CDR1 is SGHNT, CDR2 YYREEE, per germline (reference sequence). The CDR3 has 15 residues. Here the CDR3 reads CASSLKQGPNYGYTF. In DNA form, the CDR3 reads TGTGCCAGCAGCTTGAAACAGGGTCCTAACTATGGCTACACCTTC.

The chain joins TRBV12-3 or TRBV12-4 to TRBJ1-5, with unresolved D. The V end was cut by 5 bases, the J end by 11 bases, with 16 bases between. The CDR3 runs 13 residues. The CDR3 region has the DNA TGTGCCAGCAGTCCCGACGGAGAATCAGCCCAGCATTTT. Amino acid sequence: CASSPDGESAQHF.

The genes are TRBV7-2 and TRBJ2-3; TRBD2 matches at 14 bases. V was pared by 5 bases and J by 3 bases, with 4 bases of the junction left unmatched. CDR3 length: 16 amino acids. The germline V gene has CDR1 SGHTA and CDR2 FQGNSA. The DNA of the CDR3 is TGTGCCAGCAGCACCGGACTAGCGGGGGGTACAGATACGCAGTATTTT. This codes for CASSTGLAGGTDTQYF. The whole variable domain, remainder taken from reference TRBV7-2 and TRBJ2-3, is GAGVSQSPSNKVTEKGKDVELRCDPISGHTALYWYRQSLGQGLEFLIYFQGNSAPDKSGLPSDRFSAERTGGSVSTLTIQRTQQEDSAVYLCASSTGLAGGTDTQYFGPGTRLTVL.

This chain's CDR3 is CASGTSGLDTQYF. The DNA for the CDR3 is TGTGCCAGCGGAACTAGCGGTTTAGATACGCAGTATTTT. V and J are TRBV9 and TRBJ2-3, with TRBD2 identical over 8 bases. After removal of 7 bases from V and 5 bases from J, the junction contained 6 bases not matched to a gene. Germline CDR1 and CDR2: SGDLS and YYNGEE. This CDR3 contains 13 residues. The full variable domain, rest sourced from reference TRBV9 and TRBJ2-3, is DSGVTQTPKHLITATGQRVTLRCSPRSGDLSVYWYQQSLDQGLQFLIQYYNGEERAKGNILERFSAQQFPDLHSELNLSSLELGDSALYFCASGTSGLDTQYFGPGTRLTVL.

This chain connects TRBV5-1 to TRBJ1-5; D gene ambiguous. V dropped 6 bases and J dropped 1 base, with 14 bases sitting between them. The CDR3 has 15 residues. Germline V gives CDR1 SGHRS, CDR2 YFSETQ. The CDR3 bases are TGCGCCAGCAAGCGGGGAGACATCAGCAATCAGCCCCAGCATTTT. This translates into CASKRGDISNQPQHF.

This clone was seen once. Other nucleotide sequences in the sample specify the same CDR3. This chain uses TRBV30 with TRBJ1-2; no clear D gene. The CDR3 loop spans 12 amino acids. Germline V gene lookup returns CDR1 GTSNPN and CDR2 SVGIG (reference sequence). Trimming shortened V by 2 bases and J by 1 base, and 5 bases separated the two germline ends. Written as DNA, the CDR3 is TGTGCCTGGAGTCGGGTTAACTATGGCTACACCTTC. The encoded protein is CAWSRVNYGYTF.

Turning to this clone: Other DNA sequences of this sample code for an identical CDR3. The rearrangement joins TRBV18 to TRBJ2-5; 9 bases align to TRBD2. The CDR3 extends over 15 amino acids. Unmatched junction bases numbered 1, after V lost 0 bases and J lost 2 bases. The germline gives CDR1 KGHSH, CDR2 LQKENI. CDR3 amino acids: CASSPPAGGQETQYF. The DNA of the CDR3 is TGTGCCAGCTCACCACCGGCGGGGGGGCAAGAGACCCAGTACTTC.

The chain carries TRBV5-1 and TRBJ2-3, with 8 bases fitting TRBD2. V lost 2 bases, J lost 4 bases, and 3 bases stayed unmatched. From germline, CDR1 is SGHRS and CDR2 YFSETQ. The CDR3 has 14 amino acids. CDR3 region: CASSLAGVADTQYF. The CDR3 coding sequence is TGCGCCAGCAGCTTAGCGGGGGTGGCAGATACGCAGTATTTT.

The chain carries TRBV23-1 and TRBJ2-5; 7 positions agree with TRBD2. TRBV23-1 is sorted into the ORF group, with uncertain function. This CDR3 comprises 18 residues. The trim removed 2 bases at V and 0 bases at J, leaving 12 bases unmatched. This chain's CDR3 is CASSQMASSGLYQETQYF. The CDR3 DNA reads TGCGCCAGCAGTCAAATGGCGTCTAGCGGACTGTACCAAGAGACCCAGTACTTC.

This chain connects TRBV7-2 to TRBJ1-5; D is unresolved. Trimming removed 1 base at V and 9 bases at J, with 10 bases between. The CDR3 is made up of 13 amino acids. Germline loops: CDR1 SGHTA, CDR2 FQGNSA. CDR3 bases: TGTGCCAGCAGCTTAGAGGCGGCACCGCCCCAGCATTTT. The encoded protein is CASSLEAAPPQHF.

The genes are TRBV5-1 and TRBJ2-6; no reliable D call. This CDR3 region has 15 residues. Deletions cut 3 bases from V and 0 bases from J, with 7 bases between. Germline-derived CDR1 and CDR2 are SGHRS and YFSETQ. CDR3 nucleotide sequence: TGCGCCAGCAGCTACGAGTACTCTGGGGCCAACGTCCTGACTTTC. It yields the protein CASSYEYSGANVLTF. The variable domain in full, with the rest retrieved from reference TRBV5-1 and TRBJ2-6, is KAGVTQTPRYLIKTRGQQVTLSCSPISGHRSVSWYQQTPGQGLQFLFEYFSETQRNKGNFPGRFSGRQFSNSRSEMNVSTLELGDSALYLCASSYEYSGANVLTFGAGSRLTVL.

The genes are TRBV18 and TRBJ1-2, with a possible D match to TRBD1 (5 bases). The CDR3 loop spans 13 amino acids. Looked up from germline, CDR1 is KGHSH and CDR2 is LQKENI. Trimming cost V 6 bases and J 4 bases, with 12 bases left between them. CDR3 nucleotide sequence: TGTGCCAGCTCTGCGGGACGGTCCTATGGCTACACCTTC. Translation: CASSAGRSYGYTF.

V gene TRBV5-1 combines with J gene TRBJ2-7; possibly TRBD1 for D (6 bases). This CDR3 region has 14 residues. Germline assignment: CDR1 SGHRS and CDR2 YFSETQ. V lost 2 bases to trimming and J lost 0 bases, with 9 bases between them. This CDR3 reads CASSFRDTSYEQYF. CDR3 nucleotide sequence: TGCGCCAGCAGCTTCCGGGACACCTCCTACGAGCAGTACTTC.

J is TRBJ1-6 and V is TRBV9; D remains ambiguous. Per germline, CDR1 SGDLS and CDR2 YYNGEE. V was trimmed by 3 bases and J by 0 bases, leaving 10 bases between them. The CDR3 totals 16 residues. The CDR3: CASSERASSYNSPLHF. CDR3 DNA sequence: TGTGCCAGCAGCGAGAGAGCAAGCTCCTATAATTCACCCCTCCACTTT.

The gene calls are TRBV21-1 and TRBJ1-1. TRBV21-1 is reported as a pseudogene. There are 17 residues in the CDR3. DNA of the CDR3: TGTGCCAGCAGCAAAAAAGGGAGAACGGTGGTGAACACTGAAGCTTTCTTT. As protein: CASSKKGRTVVNTEAFF.

The chain recombines TRBV6-5 with TRBJ2-7; D may be TRBD1 (5 bases). With 6 bases removed from V and 0 bases from J, the gap between germline ends came to 12 bases. The CDR3 is 14 residues long. CDR1 is MNHEY, CDR2 SVGAGI, per germline. CDR3 nucleotides: TGTGCCAGCAGATCCAGGGATCTCTCCTACGAGCAGTACTTC. It codes for CASRSRDLSYEQYF.

This clone was observed a few times. The chain is built from TRBV7-9 and TRBJ2-5; weak D call: TRBD1 (5 bases). There are 14 residues in the CDR3. In germline, CDR1 is SEHNR, CDR2 FQNEAQ (reference sequence). V shed 5 bases and J shed 4 bases, with 14 bases lying between them. CDR3 loop: CASSPGHYLETQYF. DNA of the CDR3: TGTGCCAGCAGCCCAGGACATTACTTAGAGACCCAGTACTTC.

The V and J genes are TRBV6-1 and TRBJ1-2; a weak D match, TRBD1 (6 bases). Germline V lookup: CDR1 MNHNS, CDR2 SASEGT. Trimming took 1 base from V and 2 from J, leaving 8 bases between them. CDR3 size: 14 residues. The CDR3 nucleotides are TGTGCCAGCAGTGAAGGACAGGCCAACTATGGCTACACCTTC. Protein: CASSEGQANYGYTF.

The J gene is TRBJ2-5, the V gene TRBV11-2, with 11 bases aligning to TRBD1. V was clipped by 7 bases and J by 5 bases; unmatched bases: 9. The CDR3 runs 15 residues. Germline V CDR1 and CDR2: SGHAT, FQNNGV. In nucleotides, the CDR3 is TGTGCCAGCACCTCAGGGGACAGGGGGTGGGAGACCCAGTACTTC. This gives the protein CASTSGDRGWETQYF.

This rearrangement joins TRBV5-6 to TRBJ1-4; no definite D call. Germline-derived CDR1 and CDR2 are SGHDT and YYEEEE. This CDR3 comprises 13 residues. Trimming cost V 1 base and J 6 bases, with 7 bases left between them. The CDR3 DNA reads TGTGCCAGCAGCTTGATCCGGGATGAAAAACTGTTTTTT. Translated: CASSLIRDEKLFF.

The rearrangement links TRBV7-2 to TRBJ1-3; TRBD1 is a possible D gene (6 bases). V gave up 4 bases and J gave up 0 bases, with 10 bases separating them. The germline V gene has CDR1 SGHTA and CDR2 FQGNSA. The length of the CDR3 is 15 residues. The CDR3 nucleotides are TGTGCCAGCAGCTCGGGACACCCCTCTGGAAACACCATATATTTT. The encoded protein is CASSSGHPSGNTIYF.

This clone was observed a single time. The chain has TRBV6-5 and TRBJ2-7; 7 nucleotides align to TRBD1. Looked up from germline, CDR1 is MNHEY and CDR2 is SVGAGI. The CDR3 totals 12 residues. J was trimmed by 7 bases and V by 6 bases; bases with no gene match: 6. The CDR3 loop is CASSRGQEEQYF. CDR3 DNA: TGTGCCAGCAGCCGAGGACAGGAGGAGCAGTACTTC.

This clone showed up just once. The chain joins TRBV19 to TRBJ2-3; TRBD2 aligns across 11 bases. Germline V gene sequence: CDR1 LNHDA, CDR2 SQIVND (reference sequence). The CDR3 consists of 18 residues. The junction had 12 bases not matched to a gene; V was cut back by 3 bases and J by 4 bases. The CDR3 loop is CASSISLAGGLNSDTQYF. Here the CDR3 DNA reads TGTGCCAGTAGTATCTCGCTAGCGGGGGGCCTTAACTCAGATACGCAGTATTTT. The full variable domain, with the rest looked up from reference TRBV19 and TRBJ2-3, is DGGITQSPKYLFRKEGQNVTLSCEQNLNHDAMYWYRQDPGQGLRLIYYSQIVNDFQKGDIAEGYSVSREKKESFPLTVTSAQKNPTAFYLCASSISLAGGLNSDTQYFGPGTRLTVL.

The count of this clone is one. This chain uses TRBV9 with TRBJ1-2, with a weak D call TRBD1 (6 bases). This CDR3 is built from 14 residues. CDR1 and CDR2 from the germline V gene are SGDLS and YYNGEE. The V end lost 4 bases, the J end lost 2 bases, and 12 bases lay between the germline ends. CDR3 residues: CASSLTGANYGYTF. The CDR3 DNA reads as TGTGCCAGCAGCCTGACAGGAGCAAACTATGGCTACACCTTC. Full variable domain (remainder filled in from reference TRBV9 and TRBJ1-2): DSGVTQTPKHLITATGQRVTLRCSPRSGDLSVYWYQQSLDQGLQFLIQYYNGEERAKGNILERFSAQQFPDLHSELNLSSLELGDSALYFCASSLTGANYGYTFGSGTRLTVV.

The chain employs TRBV6-2 or TRBV6-3 and TRBJ2-1, with 12 bases matching TRBD2. CDR3 length: 16 residues. Losses at the gene ends were 0 bases for V and 10 bases for J; bases not matched to a gene: 7. In germline, CDR1 is MNHEY, CDR2 SVGEGT. CDR3 amino acids: CASSYSLAGGLLEQFF. The CDR3 bases are TGTGCCAGCAGTTACTCACTAGCGGGGGGTCTTTTGGAGCAGTTCTTC.

This clone turned up a few times. The rearrangement joins TRBV7-9 to TRBJ2-2, with D perhaps matching TRBD2 (5 bases). The CDR3 has 15 amino acids. Germline loops: CDR1 SEHNR, CDR2 FQNEAQ (reference sequence). V was trimmed by 4 bases and J by 6 bases, leaving 15 bases between them. The CDR3 DNA reads as TGTGCCAGCAGCTACCAAACGGGGATCTCCGGGGAGCTGTTTTTT. Protein product: CASSYQTGISGELFF.

This rearrangement joins TRBV5-1 to TRBJ1-3; D possibly corresponds to TRBD1 (5 bases). CDR3 length equals 15 residues. In germline, CDR1 is SGHRS, CDR2 YFSETQ. The V end was cut by 4 bases, the J end by 4 bases, with 15 bases between. The DNA for the CDR3 is TGCGCCAGCAGCCGGGGGGGAGAATTCGGAAACACCATATATTTT. It codes for CASSRGGEFGNTIYF.

The V call is TRBV4-3, the J call TRBJ2-7; 8 bases map to TRBD1. Germline-derived CDR1 and CDR2 are LGHNA and YSLEER. CDR3 size: 16 residues. V trimming: 1 base; J trimming: 2 bases; junction bases outside the gene matches: 7. The CDR3 is CASSQAPDRVTYEQYF. The CDR3 nucleotides are TGCGCCAGCAGCCAAGCCCCGGACAGGGTAACCTACGAGCAGTACTTC.

The chain has TRBV5-1 and TRBJ1-1; TRBD1 matches 7 bases. Germline CDR1 reads SGHRS; CDR2 reads YFSETQ. The CDR3 runs to 15 residues. Germline trimming cut 1 base from V and 2 bases from J; bases unmatched to any gene: 5. In nucleotides, the CDR3 is TGCGCCAGCAGCTTGACAGGGGAGGTCAACACTGAAGCTTTCTTT. Protein: CASSLTGEVNTEAFF. Full variable domain (missing parts from reference TRBV5-1 and TRBJ1-1): KAGVTQTPRYLIKTRGQQVTLSCSPISGHRSVSWYQQTPGQGLQFLFEYFSETQRNKGNFPGRFSGRQFSNSRSEMNVSTLELGDSALYLCASSLTGEVNTEAFFGQGTRLTVV.